This record covers a single T cell receptor beta chain. This clonotype was counted ten times or more. The target of this receptor is not known. There are no base qualities to consult, and no much larger clone falls within one base. The data derive from a study of T cells after yellow fever vaccination (dated by TCRdb to about 2019). Study-wide context: The SMART-Seq v4 Ultra Low Input RNA kit was used to prepare libraries from fractions with low cell numbers. To follow T-cell clones before and after primary and booster YFV17D yellow fever vaccination, bulk TCR alpha and beta repertoires were sequenced over time. Two healthy male donors, one aged 18 to 30 and one aged 30 to 40 years, made up the cohort. Blood was collected at multiple timepoints before and after primary and secondary immunization, and bulk PBMC replicates and cell subsets were isolated. Study-level results and caveats: Most clones expanded after primary vaccination were re-detected after the booster (almost 97% of CD4 and approximately 85% of CD8), suggesting broad memory maintenance. The study included only two donors, which limits how far the findings can be generalized. Compared with the primary T-cell response, the secondary T-cell response was weaker but faster, peaking on day 5 rather than day 15. A small fraction of clonotypes appeared in both the CD4 and CD8 compartments, likely as a result of convergent recombination. Because abundant contaminating clonotypes from the bulk population could be contained in FACS-sorted repertoires, computational filtering was required.

Sequencing took place on an Illumina NovaSeq 6000. Synthesis of TCR cDNA relied on 5'RACE template switching, a step that introduced a universal primer site along with unique molecular identifiers. Priming of cDNA synthesis was performed from both the TCR alpha and TCR beta constant segments. Libraries were amplified in two PCR steps, with sample barcodes and sequencing adapters added in the second step. Sequencing of libraries was performed on Illumina HiSeq 2500 (2x100 bp) or NovaSeq (2x150 bp). In the authors' own workflow: MIGEC was used to demultiplex reads and collapse the reads into UMI consensus sequences, and MiXCR was used for V(D)J alignment. Clonotypes responding to the vaccine were identified with edgeR on replicate PBMC samples, with the criteria of FDR below 0.01 and a log2 fold change above 5 up to day 15. CD4 or CD8 identity was assigned to each bulk clonotype according to whether the clonotype was present at higher abundance in the sequenced CD4 repertoire or the sequenced CD8 repertoire. Clones were called with MiXCR by TCRdb after fastp trimmed the public reads at Q25, and only in-frame beta chains were retained. CDR3 protein duplicates are merged, each entry listing the most common genes and DNA. TCRdb assigned the V and J calls; the authors' analysis was not used. A total of about 220,000 distinct CDR3 sequences appear in this sample, approximately 3.3% of them only once. The ten largest make up around 3.3% of the sample.

The CDR3 covers 15 residues, taking in both the cysteine and the valine. This entry keeps only the CDR3 DNA: 45 bases, framed from base 1. From V the trimming removes 5 bases and from J it removes 4 bases, while the gene matches leave 11 bases of the junction unaccounted for. Looking up the germline V gene (reference sequence) yields CDR1 MNHEY and CDR2 SMNVEV. The sample's treatment or condition label is to be understood as: live attenuated yellow fever vaccine strain. PBMCs were isolated from peripheral blood using a standard Ficoll-Paque protocol. Dynabeads CD4 and CD8 positive selection kits were used to isolate the CD4 and CD8 T-cell fractions. RNA was extracted with TriZol from bulk PBMCs, CD4 and CD8 fractions, and dextramer-positive and dextramer-negative fractions.

The sequencing here drew on CD4+ T cells sorted from PBMCs, taken 10 days after the yellow fever booster vaccination. The rearrangement joined TRBV27 to TRBJ2-7, with 7 middle bases fitting TRBD1. The sequence was obtained from a man younger than 35 who received the YFV17D yellow fever vaccine. The CDR3 corresponds to CASSPRQGGRYEQYV. The nucleotide sequence is TGTGCCAGCAGTCCTCGGCAAGGGGGCCGGTACGAGCAGTACGTC.